This T cell receptor beta chain was captured by sequencing in a study of long-term antiretroviral therapy in people with HIV. Study context: The earliest samples came about a decade before the 2015 immediate-ART recommendation.

Running of the v3.0 immunoSEQ assay took place at survey level. TCRdb's copy holds only in-frame clones and misses some; the assay was immunoSEQ multiplex PCR. The table includes about 12,000 clones, 70% to 85% detected once. J lost 4 bases, V lost 0 bases, and 3 bases had no gene match. The CDR3 is made up of 16 amino acids. In germline, CDR1 is LGHNA, CDR2 YNFKEQ. The table lists this clone with a count of one. The starting material was unsorted PBMCs, obtained almost 3.2 years before starting antiretroviral therapy. This clonotype was obtained from a man aged 40-55 years with HIV. The chain is built from TRBV4-2 and TRBJ1-5, with 10 bases that match TRBD1. In DNA, the CDR3 is TGTGCCAGCAGCCAAGAAGGGACAGGGGTAAATCAGCCCCAGCATTTT. This gives the protein CASSQEGTGVNQPQHF.